This T cell receptor beta chain was recorded in a study of T cell clonality in common variable immunodeficiency. Whole-study findings and limits: CVID subjects showed higher TCRbeta clonality than healthy controls.

V lost 5 bases and J lost 3; bases outside the gene matches: 9. Germline V gene lookup returns CDR1 SQVTM and CDR2 ANQGSEA. This CDR3 region has 15 residues. Patients and controls were mostly of Caucasian heritage. Heparinized whole blood, roughly 5 to 9 ml, came from each donor. Ten or more counts support this clone. As yet, its antigen is unknown. The read gets to within 3 residues of the CDR3 end, and the germline J gene fills in the rest. CVID and control samples used equivalent genomic DNA input. Sequenced by immunoSEQ multiplex PCR; TCRdb stores in-frame clones only, minus some. The data list some 30,000 clones, none observed once; 4.5% falls to the top ten.

Specimen: peripheral blood mononuclear cells. The chain recombines TRBV29-1 with TRBJ2-7; 11 bases agree with TRBD1. The source is a person between 18 and 75 years old in good health. The CDR3 is CSVSPRTGGIYEQYF. The CDR3 bases that were read are TGCAGCGTTTCACCCAGGACAGGGGGCATCTACGAG.